A single sample is the source of the 29 T cell receptor beta chains below, sequenced in a study of glioma-infiltrating T cells after dendritic cell vaccination. The table came from immunoSEQ multiplex PCR; TCRdb's copy has only in-frame clones and leaves some out. The sample contains 45,000 to 60,000 clones, about 80% of which appear only once. Specified time point: after dendritic cell vaccination, including at tumor progression/relapse. The source was blood, collected after dendritic cell vaccination. These receptors all come from a human donor with glioblastoma.

Concerning this clone itself: Other DNA sequences within the sample encode an identical CDR3. This rearrangement joins TRBV25-1 to TRBJ2-3; D unclear. The V gene lost 1 base and the J gene lost 4 bases, with 12 bases spanning the gap. CDR3 length: 15 amino acids. The germline gives CDR1 MGHDK, CDR2 SYGVNS. The CDR3 sequence is CASSESGVFSDTQYF. CDR3 DNA: TGTGCCAGCAGTGAATCAGGTGTATTTTCAGATACGCAGTATTTT.

This chain links TRBV7-2 with TRBJ2-1, with D hard to call. The V gene's germline CDR1 is SGHTA and CDR2 FQGNSA. The V gene lost 3 bases and the J gene lost 8 bases, with 5 bases spanning the gap. This CDR3 is built from 11 residues. The CDR3 DNA sequence: TGTGCCAGCAGCTTCTTCCATGAGCAGTTCTTC. Protein sequence: CASSFFHEQFF. Full variable domain (remainder filled in from reference TRBV7-2 and TRBJ2-1): GAGVSQSPSNKVTEKGKDVELRCDPISGHTALYWYRQSLGQGLEFLIYFQGNSAPDKSGLPSDRFSAERTGGSVSTLTIQRTQQEDSAVYLCASSFFHEQFFGPGTRLTVL.

A remark on this clone: Other DNA variants within this sample encode the same CDR3. The chain uses TRBV5-4 and TRBJ2-7, with 13 bases lining up with TRBD2. J gave up 2 bases and V 0 bases, and 2 bases lay outside the gene matches. There are 16 residues in the CDR3. Germline V gene sequence: CDR1 SGHNT, CDR2 YYREEE (reference sequence). The chain's CDR3 is CASSLGLAGGTYEQYF. Here the CDR3 DNA reads TGTGCCAGCAGCTTGGGACTAGCGGGGGGTACCTACGAGCAGTACTTC.

V usage is TRBV7-2 and J usage is TRBJ1-3; D not resolved. Trimming pared 4 bases from V and 2 bases from J, leaving 15 bases between. The CDR3 is 16 residues long. Germline V lookup: CDR1 SGHTA, CDR2 FQGNSA. CDR3 coding DNA: TGTGCCAGCAGCTCTCGGACTATTTCACCTGGAAACACCATATATTTT. This encodes CASSSRTISPGNTIYF.

This clone was seen once. The DNA of the CDR3 is TGCGCCAGCAGCAGTGGGACAGGAGGTTACACCGGGGAGCTGTTTTTT. It encodes CASSSGTGGYTGELFF. The V and J genes are TRBV5-1 and TRBJ2-2; 8 bases fit TRBD1. Germline-derived CDR1 and CDR2 are SGHRS and YFSETQ. The CDR3 runs 16 residues. With V trimmed by 4 bases and J by 3 bases, 8 bases remained unmatched.

The chain combines TRBV15 with TRBJ2-7; TRBD2 agrees at 7 bases. Germline values: CDR1 LNHNV, CDR2 YYDKDF (reference sequence). The CDR3 spans 14 residues. The junction had 5 bases not matched to a gene; V was cut back by 1 base and J by 5 bases. CDR3 sequence: CATSRGAGTNEQYF. The CDR3 DNA reads as TGTGCCACCAGCAGAGGGGCCGGGACTAACGAGCAGTACTTC.

This chain connects TRBV30 to TRBJ2-5; no clear D gene. Germline CDR1 reads GTSNPN; CDR2 reads SVGIG (reference sequence). This CDR3 comprises 13 residues. Trimming left V 2 bases short and J 1 base short, with 8 bases between. Here the CDR3 DNA reads TGTGCCTGGAGTTTGGGCCCCCAAGAGACCCAGTACTTC. This translates into CAWSLGPQETQYF. Using reference TRBV30 and TRBJ2-5 for the parts outside the CDR3, the full variable domain is SQTIHQWPATLVQPVGSPLSLECTVEGTSNPNLYWYRQAAGRGLQLLFYSVGIGQISSEVPQNLSASRPQDRQFILSSKKLLLSDSGFYLCAWSLGPQETQYFGPGTRLLVL.

The chain recombines TRBV6-5 with TRBJ2-2; a weak D match, TRBD2 (5 bases). Trimming took off 5 bases at V and 5 bases at J, with 12 bases between the two ends. The CDR3 is 14 residues long. CDR1 and CDR2 (germline): MNHEY, SVGAGI. The CDR3 region has the DNA TGTGCCAGCAGTCCCGGGATGTCTACCGGGGAGCTGTTTTTT. Residues: CASSPGMSTGELFF.

The chain carries TRBV6-6 and TRBJ1-2, with D hard to call. CDR3 size: 13 residues. Between the trimmed V and J ends, which lost 2 bases and 8 bases, there was a span of 12 bases. Germline values: CDR1 MNHNY, CDR2 SVGAGI (reference sequence). CDR3 sequence (DNA): TGTGCCAGCAGTTACGGTCGACTCGTAGGCTACACCTTC. It is translated as CASSYGRLVGYTF.

The chain joins TRBV11-3 to TRBJ1-3, with D unresolved. Trimming stripped 7 bases from V and 2 bases from J, with 12 bases between. Germline loops: CDR1 SGHNT, CDR2 YENEEA. CDR3 length equals 14 residues. The DNA of the CDR3 is TGTGCCAGCAAGAGGGTCTCAACTGGAAACACCATATATTTT. Amino acids: CASKRVSTGNTIYF.

The rearrangement links TRBV7-2 to TRBJ1-1; D unclear. Germline V gives CDR1 SGHTA, CDR2 FQGNSA. This CDR3 has 14 residues. The V gene lost 2 bases and the J gene lost 4 bases, with 11 bases spanning the gap. The CDR3 bases are TGTGCCAGCAGCTTATCCCAGGTCGTCACTGAAGCTTTCTTT. It specifies CASSLSQVVTEAFF.

CDR3 sequence (DNA): TGTGCCAGCAGCGGACAGTCCGGACGTTGGGAGACCCAGTACTTC. Its translation is CASSGQSGRWETQYF. The gene calls are TRBV9 and TRBJ2-5, with D perhaps matching TRBD1 (5 bases). The V end was cut by 3 bases, the J end by 5 bases, with 17 bases between. The germline gives CDR1 SGDLS, CDR2 YYNGEE. The CDR3 totals 15 residues.

CDR3 amino acids: CASSISAETQYF. CDR3 coding DNA: TGTGCCAGCTCGATTAGCGCGGAGACCCAGTACTTC. This chain connects TRBV18 to TRBJ2-5; a possible D gene is TRBD2 (5 bases). This CDR3 contains 12 residues. The germline V and J ends were trimmed by 6 bases and 5 bases, with 10 bases remaining between them. CDR1 and CDR2 (germline): KGHSH, LQKENI.

This rearrangement joins TRBV12-5 to TRBJ1-6; TRBD1 might be the D (6 bases). Germline CDR1 and CDR2: LGHNT and FRNRAP. With 0 bases removed from V and 4 bases from J, the gap between germline ends came to 16 bases. This CDR3 spans 18 amino acids. CDR3 bases: TGTGCTAGTGGTTTGGTAGCGTCGCAGGGGAAGTATAATTCACCCCTCCACTTT. This codes for CASGLVASQGKYNSPLHF.

This sequence joins TRBV5-1 and TRBJ2-3, with 11 bases matching TRBD2. V lost 2 bases and J lost 0; bases outside the gene matches: 2. The CDR3 runs to 16 residues. Germline V gives CDR1 SGHRS, CDR2 YFSETQ. The CDR3 region has the DNA TGCGCCAGCAGCTTACTAGCGGGGGATAGCACAGATACGCAGTATTTT. It translates to CASSLLAGDSTDTQYF.

This chain links TRBV6-6 with TRBJ1-4; no firm D call. This CDR3 region has 11 residues. V shed 6 bases and J shed 8 bases, with 7 bases lying between them. Looked up from germline, CDR1 is MNHNY and CDR2 is SVGAGI (reference sequence). CDR3 amino acids: CASSSLEKLFF. In DNA, the CDR3 is TGTGCCAGCAGCTCCTTGGAAAAACTGTTTTTT.

V and J are TRBV11-2 and TRBJ1-1; TRBD1 aligns across 12 bases. The CDR3 is 16 amino acids. The germline V gene has CDR1 SGHAT and CDR2 FQNNGV. Trimming removed 2 bases from V and 1 base from J; junction bases left unmatched: 2. CDR3 region: CASSLWGQGANTEAFF. As DNA, the CDR3 is TGTGCCAGCAGCTTATGGGGACAGGGGGCGAACACTGAAGCTTTCTTT.

The chain recombines TRBV6-4 with TRBJ2-2; D is unresolved. Trimming removed 2 bases at V and 3 bases at J, with 13 bases between. Germline V CDR1 and CDR2: MRHNA, SNTAGT. The CDR3 has 16 residues. CDR3 DNA sequence: TGTGCCAGCAGTGACGATTGGGCAGCCGACACCGGGGAGCTGTTTTTT. Translating gives CASSDDWAADTGELFF.

The V gene is TRBV5-1, the J gene TRBJ2-7, with D possibly being TRBD1 (5 bases). The length of the CDR3 is 15 residues. Looked up from germline, CDR1 is SGHRS and CDR2 is YFSETQ. V dropped 0 bases and J dropped 3 bases, with 13 bases sitting between them. The CDR3 is CASSLATGVSYEQYF. CDR3 nucleotides: TGCGCCAGCAGCTTGGCAACAGGCGTCAGCTACGAGCAGTACTTC.

The gene calls are TRBV30 and TRBJ2-7; 8 bases match TRBD2. Trimming removed 0 bases from V and 3 bases from J; junction bases left unmatched: 4. CDR1 and CDR2 (germline): GTSNPN, SVGIG (reference sequence). The CDR3 runs to 14 residues. The CDR3 DNA reads TGTGCCTGGAGTGTCTTGGCGGGGGGCTACGAGCAGTACTTC. This encodes CAWSVLAGGYEQYF.

This sequence joins TRBV5-3 and TRBJ1-6; D is uncertain. TRBV5-3 is an ORF, with its function uncertain. The ends were cut back, 0 bases at V and 4 bases at J, with 11 bases in the middle. The CDR3 spans 16 residues. Written as DNA, the CDR3 is TGTGCCAGAAGCTTGGGCGGGGAACTATATAATTCACCCCTCCACTTT. This translates into CARSLGGELYNSPLHF.

The rearrangement joins TRBV19 to TRBJ2-3; D is possibly TRBD1 (5 bases). The CDR3 is 12 residues long. Germline assignment: CDR1 LNHDA and CDR2 SQIVND (reference sequence). Trimming removed 4 bases from V and 4 bases from J, with 6 bases in between. In DNA form, the CDR3 reads TGTGCCAGTAGTAGGGGCGCAGATACGCAGTATTTT. Translation gives CASSRGADTQYF. Variable domain in full (rest from reference TRBV19 and TRBJ2-3): DGGITQSPKYLFRKEGQNVTLSCEQNLNHDAMYWYRQDPGQGLRLIYYSQIVNDFQKGDIAEGYSVSREKKESFPLTVTSAQKNPTAFYLCASSRGADTQYFGPGTRLTVL.

This clone showed up just once. This sequence joins TRBV7-8 and TRBJ2-2; TRBD2 matches 11 bases. V shed 1 base and J 3 bases; nucleotides not matched to a gene: 7. Germline assignment: CDR1 SGHVS and CDR2 FQNEAQ. CDR3 length: 18 residues. CDR3 DNA sequence: TGTGCCAGCAGCTTAGTCTTACTAGCGGGGGCGTACACCGGGGAGCTGTTTTTT. This gives the protein CASSLVLLAGAYTGELFF.

Turning to this clone: This sample also contains other DNA sequences that code for the same CDR3. The V and J genes are TRBV30 and TRBJ2-2; 8 nucleotides agree with TRBD1. The CDR3 spans 15 residues. Looked up from germline, CDR1 is GTSNPN and CDR2 is SVGIG (reference sequence). Unmatched junction bases numbered 8, after V lost 3 bases and J lost 5 bases. Written as DNA, the CDR3 is TGTGCCTGGAGCCCAGGGGGCGCCCGGACCGGGGAGCTGTTTTTT. Protein product: CAWSPGGARTGELFF.

This chain uses TRBV4-1 with TRBJ2-2, with TRBD1 matching over 8 bases. CDR3 length equals 14 residues. V dropped 1 base and J dropped 5; count of bases not matched to a gene: 0. Germline V gene lookup returns CDR1 MGHRA and CDR2 YSYEKL. The CDR3 reads CASSQGTGTGELFF. CDR3 DNA sequence: TGCGCCAGCAGCCAAGGGACAGGGACCGGGGAGCTGTTTTTT.

The J gene is TRBJ2-7, the V gene TRBV30; D possibly corresponds to TRBD1 (6 bases). CDR3 length: 16 residues. V lost 1 base, J lost 6 bases, and 22 bases lay in between. The germline gives CDR1 GTSNPN, CDR2 SVGIG (reference sequence). CDR3 nucleotide sequence: TGTGCCTGGAGTGGGGACGGAAAATTGCGAGGGGGCGAGCAGTACTTC. It is translated as CAWSGDGKLRGGEQYF.

This chain connects TRBV5-8 to TRBJ2-2; possibly TRBD1 for D (6 bases). Germline V lookup: CDR1 SGHTS, CDR2 YDEGEE. The CDR3 spans 14 residues. Between the trimmed V and J ends, which lost 0 bases and 4 bases, there was a span of 7 bases. CDR3 residues: CASSLGGGTGELFF. The CDR3 region has the DNA TGTGCCAGCAGCTTGGGAGGGGGCACCGGGGAGCTGTTTTTT.

The chain links TRBV5-4 to TRBJ1-3; D might be TRBD1 (5 bases). Germline-derived CDR1 and CDR2 are SGHNT and YYREEE (reference sequence). This CDR3 has 16 residues. With 0 bases removed from V and 2 bases from J, the gap between germline ends came to 12 bases. The CDR3 nucleotides are TGTGCCAGCAGCTTGGACATTGGGGCGGCTGGAAACACCATATATTTT. Encoded protein: CASSLDIGAAGNTIYF.

The V and J genes are TRBV4-1 and TRBJ2-2; D possibly corresponds to TRBD1 (5 bases). The CDR3 extends over 17 amino acids. Trimming shortened V by 0 bases and J by 0 bases, and 11 bases separated the two germline ends. Germline V lookup: CDR1 MGHRA, CDR2 YSYEKL. The DNA of the CDR3 is TGCGCCAGCAGCCAAGAAGGGGCCTCCGCGAACACCGGGGAGCTGTTTTTT. Its translation: CASSQEGASANTGELFF.